This T cell receptor (beta chain) was recovered during a study of blood T cell repertoires in COVID-19. Trimming took off 6 bases at V and 10 bases at J, with 15 bases between the two ends. Germline V gene sequence: CDR1 LGHNT, CDR2 FRNRAP. The CDR3 length is 13 residues. Method: immunoSEQ multiplex PCR; TCRdb's copy keeps in-frame clones and lacks some. The sample lists approximately 150,000 clones, roughly 85% seen once, with over 15% in the top ten. The receptor was derived from a man between 60 and 70 years old who had recovered from COVID-19. The chain is built from TRBV12-5 and TRBJ1-4; maybe TRBD1 (6 bases). The sequenced sample consisted of PBMCs or T cells enriched from blood (not recorded which). CDR3 sequence (DNA): TGTGCTAGTGGGCACAGGGAAGAGAGAAAACTGTTTTTT. Protein product: CASGHREERKLFF.